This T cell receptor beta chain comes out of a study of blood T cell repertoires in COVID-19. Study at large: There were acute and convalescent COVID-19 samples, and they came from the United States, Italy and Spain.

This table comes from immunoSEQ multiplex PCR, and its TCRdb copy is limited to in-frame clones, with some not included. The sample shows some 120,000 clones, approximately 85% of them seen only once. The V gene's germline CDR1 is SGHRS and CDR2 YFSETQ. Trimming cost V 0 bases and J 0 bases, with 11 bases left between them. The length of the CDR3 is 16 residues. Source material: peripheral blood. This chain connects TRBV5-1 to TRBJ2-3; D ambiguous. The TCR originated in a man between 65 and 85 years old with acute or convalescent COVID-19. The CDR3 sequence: CASSLDQYQSTDTQYF. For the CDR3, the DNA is TGCGCCAGCAGCTTGGACCAGTACCAGAGCACAGATACGCAGTATTTT.